The rows below give T cell receptor beta chains drawn from one sample of a study of cytomegalovirus exposure and HLA in healthy donors. Repertoires were generated with immunoSEQ multiplex PCR, while TCRdb's copy carries only in-frame clones and drops some. The sample holds about 180,000 clones, 80% seen once. Sequenced material: PBMCs. All receptors derive from a man younger than 40 in good health and CMV-seronegative. The CDR3 runs from the conserved cysteine through the conserved F or W. A D gene is named only where the DNA matches it firmly. Some rows have no size entry. The others give once, few or many, or a class for an expanded clone.

D gene | J gene | V gene | clone size | CDR3 DNA | CDR3 protein
NA | TRBJ1-5 | TRBV6-4 | few | TGTGCCAGCCGCAGGGAGGTTGGGCAGCCCCAGCATTTT | CASRREVGQPQHF
TRBD1 | TRBJ2-7 | TRBV4-1 | NA | TGCGCCAGCAGCCAACTGGGGGGGACAGGGGATTACGAGCAGTACTTC | CASSQLGGTGDYEQYF
NA | TRBJ2-7 | TRBV28 | NA | TGTGCCAGCAGTGGGGAGACGGGCCCTTTTTCCTACGAGCAGTACTTC | CASSGETGPFSYEQYF
TRBD2 | TRBJ2-1 | TRBV27 | NA | TGTGCCAGCAGTCACGGACTAGCGTACAATGAGCAGTTCTTC | CASSHGLAYNEQFF
NA | TRBJ2-3 | TRBV10-1 | NA | TGCGCCAGCAGTGAGTCGGCGGCCGGGGGAGATACGCAGTATTTT | CASSESAAGGDTQYF
NA | TRBJ1-4 | TRBV7-8 | NA | TGTGCCAGCAGCTCCTGGGGGGAGGGAGATGGGGAAAAACTGTTTTTT | CASSSWGEGDGEKLFF
TRBD1 | TRBJ2-7 | TRBV27 | NA | TGTGCCAGCAGTAGGACAGGGGCCGACGAGCAGTACTTC | CASSRTGADEQYF
NA | TRBJ1-4 | TRBV28 | NA | TGTGCCAGCAGCCAAGCGGGGGGGCGGTGGGGGACAACTAATGAAAAACTGTTTTTT | CASSQAGGRWGTTNEKLFF
TRBD2 | TRBJ2-6 | TRBV28 | NA | TGTGCCAGCAGTCTGCCTAGCGGGGAGGTGTATGGGGCCAACGTCCTGACTTTC | CASSLPSGEVYGANVLTF
NA | TRBJ2-2 | TRBV27 | once | TGTGCCAGCAGTTTATCCCGGGGCACCGGGGAGCTGTTTTTT | CASSLSRGTGELFF
TRBD1 | TRBJ2-7 | TRBV4-2 | NA | TGTGCCAGCAGCAACGACAGGGGGTACTCCTACGAGCAGTACTTC | CASSNDRGYSYEQYF
NA | TRBJ1-1 | TRBV30 | NA | TGTGCCTGGACGACAGAGAACACTGAAGCTTTCTTT | CAWTTENTEAFF
NA | TRBJ2-7 | TRBV19 | NA | TGTGCCAGCCGGAAAGGGGTCCTCTCCTACGAGCAGTACTTC | CASRKGVLSYEQYF
NA | TRBJ2-2 | TRBV5-4 | NA | TGTGCCAGCAGCACTCGTATTACCGGCACCGGGGAGCTGTTTTTT | CASSTRITGTGELFF
NA | TRBJ2-3 | TRBV18 | NA | TGTGCCAGCTCACCAGGAGCCGGGGGAGGCACAGATACGCAGTATTTT | CASSPGAGGGTDTQYF
TRBD2 | TRBJ2-7 | TRBV6-6 | NA | TGTGCCAGCAGCCTTCTCAGCAACGGGAGGGGGTCCGAGCAGTACTTC | CASSLLSNGRGSEQYF
NA | TRBJ2-5 | TRBV2 | NA | TGTGCCAGCAGTGTCGACAGCCAAGAGACCCAGTACTTC | CASSVDSQETQYF
NA | TRBJ1-2 | TRBV11-2 | few | TGTGCCAGCAGCTTGACATTTAACTATGGCTACACCTTC | CASSLTFNYGYTF
TRBD2 | TRBJ2-2 | TRBV5-1 | NA | TGCGCCAGCACGACTGCGTGGGAGGGCCCCACCGGGGAGCTGTTTTTT | CASTTAWEGPTGELFF
TRBD2 | TRBJ2-2 | TRBV7-6 | NA | TGTGCCACCGGGTCGGGAGGGGCGAACACCGGGGAGCTGTTTTTT | CATGSGGANTGELFF
TRBD2 | TRBJ2-7 | TRBV7-8 | NA | TGTGCCAGCAGCATAAGCGGGGGTTATCCCTACGAGCAGTACTTC | CASSISGGYPYEQYF
NA | TRBJ1-2 | TRBV6-1 | few | TGTGCCAGCAGCCTCGACGGCCGGAGGGATGGCTACACCTTC | CASSLDGRRDGYTF
NA | TRBJ1-1 | TRBV19 | NA | TGTGCCAGTAGTAACATCAACACTGAAGCTTTCTTT | CASSNINTEAFF
TRBD1 | TRBJ1-2 | TRBV19 | once | TGTGCCACCCAGGGGGACGGCTATGGCTACACCTTC | CATQGDGYGYTF
NA | TRBJ1-5 | TRBV7-9 | NA | TGTGCCAGCAACTGGCGTGAGGGGGAGCCCCAGCATTTT | CASNWREGEPQHF
NA | TRBJ1-1 | TRBV5-1 | NA | TGCGCCAGCAGCTTGGCCCAGGGTTCTGCGAACACTGAAGCTTTCTTT | CASSLAQGSANTEAFF
TRBD2 | TRBJ2-1 | TRBV19 | NA | TGTGCCAGTAAGGGCGGGAGGAGCTCCTACAATGAGCAGTTCTTC | CASKGGRSSYNEQFF
NA | TRBJ2-1 | TRBV7-3 | NA | TGTGCCAGCAGCCCTTATGACGGGAACAATGAGCAGTTCTTC | CASSPYDGNNEQFF
TRBD1 | TRBJ1-4 | TRBV7-6 | NA | TGTGCCAGCAGCTTATCCGGGACAGGTGGCGAAAAACTGTTTTTT | CASSLSGTGGEKLFF
TRBD2 | TRBJ2-7 | TRBV11-2 | NA | TGTGCCAGCAGCTACCGGGAGGACTCCTACGAGCAGTACTTC | CASSYREDSYEQYF
NA | TRBJ1-6 | TRBV10-3 | NA | TGTGCCATCAGCGCTCGAGATAATTCACCCCTCCACTTT | CAISARDNSPLHF
TRBD1 | TRBJ1-1 | TRBV6-1 | NA | TGTGCCAGCAGGGTACAGGGGACTGAAGCTTTCTTT | CASRVQGTEAFF
TRBD2 | TRBJ2-1 | TRBV10-2 | few | TGCGCCAGCAGTGAGTCAGCTGGCGGGAGTAATGAGCAGTTCTTC | CASSESAGGSNEQFF
NA | TRBJ2-5 | TRBV4-2 | NA | TGTGCCAGCAGCCAAGTTGGTAGCGACCAAGAGACCCAGTACTTC | CASSQVGSDQETQYF
NA | TRBJ2-1 | TRBV27 | NA | TGTGCCAGCAGGCTAGCGAGTGCCGGGAAGAATGAGCAGTTCTTC | CASRLASAGKNEQFF
NA | TRBJ2-7 | TRBV4-3 | NA | TGCGCCAGCAGCCAAGATTTAGGGGCAGGGGGGTCGCGTGAGCAGTACTTC | CASSQDLGAGGSREQYF
TRBD1 | TRBJ1-5 | TRBV7-9 | NA | TGTGCCAGCAGCTCCTCCAAACAGGGGCGGCAGCCCCAGCATTTT | CASSSSKQGRQPQHF
NA | TRBJ1-5 | TRBV6-6 | NA | TGTGCCAGCAGTCGCGCAGGGGATCAGCCCCAGCATTTT | CASSRAGDQPQHF
NA | TRBJ2-3 | TRBV5-5 | NA | TGTGCCAGCAGCTTGAGCCGGGAGCTTAGGACAGATACGCAGTATTTT | CASSLSRELRTDTQYF
TRBD1 | TRBJ2-2 | TRBV19 | once | TGTGCCAGTAGGCCGACAGGGTCGGACACCGGGGAGCTGTTTTTT | CASRPTGSDTGELFF
TRBD1 | TRBJ1-2 | TRBV2 | NA | TGTGCCAGCATTCTAACGTCAGACAGGGCCTTTCACTATGGCTACACCTTC | CASILTSDRAFHYGYTF
NA | TRBJ1-6 | TRBV27 | NA | TGTGCCAGCAGTTTATCAGCAGGGCCTATAAATTCACCCCTCCACTTT | CASSLSAGPINSPLHF
NA | TRBJ2-7 | TRBV7-9 | NA | TGTGCCAGCAGGTCTAATACAGGGACAAGGGCCTACGAGCAGTACTTC | CASRSNTGTRAYEQYF
NA | TRBJ1-1 | TRBV5-4 | NA | TGTGCCAGCAGCCCCACTGGAGGGGACGGGACTGAAGCTTTCTTT | CASSPTGGDGTEAFF
NA | TRBJ1-1 | TRBV9 | NA | TGTGCCAGCAGCGTCTCCTTTTCCACTGAAGCTTTCTTT | CASSVSFSTEAFF
NA | TRBJ2-3 | TRBV4-1 | NA | TGCGCCAGCAGCCAATACGGGACACGCCAGGGGGATACGCAGTATTTT | CASSQYGTRQGDTQYF
TRBD2 | TRBJ2-1 | TRBV6-4 | NA | TGTGCCAGCAGCGACGAGGCGCGGGGGGGAAACAATGAGCAGTTCTTC | CASSDEARGGNNEQFF
TRBD1 | TRBJ2-2 | TRBV28 | NA | TGTGCCAGCAGTTTCGGGGGACAGGGGAACGGGGAGCTGTTTTTT | CASSFGGQGNGELFF
NA | TRBJ1-5 | TRBV16 | NA | TGTGCCAGCAGCCAGCCCAGGGACAATCAGCCCCAGCATTTT | CASSQPRDNQPQHF
NA | TRBJ1-5 | TRBV30 | few | TGTGCCTGGAGTGTACGGGGAAACAATCAGCCCCAGCATTTT | CAWSVRGNNQPQHF